The following is a T cell receptor (beta chain) sequence with its context. Its antigen is currently unknown. Vbeta (60) and Jbeta (13) primers were used in the PCR. This table comes from immunoSEQ multiplex PCR, and its TCRdb copy is limited to in-frame clones, with some not included. The table records approximately 73,000 clones, approximately 79% of them present only once. Each donor's status was that of a healthy bone marrow donor. V trimming: 3 bases; J trimming: 1 base; junction bases outside the gene matches: 5. CDR3 size: 15 residues. Per germline, CDR1 SGDLS and CDR2 YYNGEE. This sample was included in a study of cytomegalovirus exposure and HLA in healthy donors. Study background: HLA-typed donors were the source of approximately 85 million unique TCRs, which an early data release held. Whole-study findings and limits: The later analysis indicated that the majority of CMV-associated TCR beta chains appeared HLA-restricted. In all likelihood, a cluster of highly shared sequence variants was a sequencing artifact.

This receptor was identified in a woman between 35 and 50 years old in good health and CMV-seropositive. J is TRBJ2-3 and V is TRBV9; 7 bases line up with TRBD1. Sequenced input: PBMCs. This chain's CDR3 is CASSGGGVGTDTQYF. CDR3 DNA: TGTGCCAGCAGCGGAGGGGGCGTCGGCACAGATACGCAGTATTTT.